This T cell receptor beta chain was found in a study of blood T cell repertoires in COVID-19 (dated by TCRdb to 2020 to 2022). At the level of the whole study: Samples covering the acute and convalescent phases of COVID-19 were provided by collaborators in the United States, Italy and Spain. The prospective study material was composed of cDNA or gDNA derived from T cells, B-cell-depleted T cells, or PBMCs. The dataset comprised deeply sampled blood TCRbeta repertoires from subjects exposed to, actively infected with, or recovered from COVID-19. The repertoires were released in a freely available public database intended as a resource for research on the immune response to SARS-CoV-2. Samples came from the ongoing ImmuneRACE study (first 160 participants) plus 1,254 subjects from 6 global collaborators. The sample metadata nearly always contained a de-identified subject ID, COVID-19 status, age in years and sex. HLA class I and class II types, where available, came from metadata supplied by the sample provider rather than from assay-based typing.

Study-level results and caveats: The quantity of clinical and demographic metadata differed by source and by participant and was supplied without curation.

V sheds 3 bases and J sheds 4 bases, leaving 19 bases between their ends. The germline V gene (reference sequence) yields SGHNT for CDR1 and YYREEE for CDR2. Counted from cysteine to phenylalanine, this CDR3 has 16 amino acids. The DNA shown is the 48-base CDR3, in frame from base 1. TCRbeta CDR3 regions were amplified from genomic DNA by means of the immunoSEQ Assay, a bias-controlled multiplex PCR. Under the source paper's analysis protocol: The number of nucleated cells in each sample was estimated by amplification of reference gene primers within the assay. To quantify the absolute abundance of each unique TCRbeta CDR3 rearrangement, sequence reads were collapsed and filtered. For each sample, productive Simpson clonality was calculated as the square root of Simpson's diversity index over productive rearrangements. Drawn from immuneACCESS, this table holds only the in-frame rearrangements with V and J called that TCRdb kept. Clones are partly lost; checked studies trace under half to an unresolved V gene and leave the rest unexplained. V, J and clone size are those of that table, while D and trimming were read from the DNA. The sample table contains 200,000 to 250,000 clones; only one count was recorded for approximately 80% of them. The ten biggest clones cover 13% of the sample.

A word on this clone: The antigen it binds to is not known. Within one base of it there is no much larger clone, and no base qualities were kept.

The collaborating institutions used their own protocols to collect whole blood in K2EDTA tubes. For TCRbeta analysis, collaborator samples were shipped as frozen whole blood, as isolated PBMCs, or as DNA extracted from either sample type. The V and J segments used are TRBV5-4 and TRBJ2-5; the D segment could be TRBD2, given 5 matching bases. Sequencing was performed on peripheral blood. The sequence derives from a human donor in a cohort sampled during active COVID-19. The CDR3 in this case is CASSSPATKVIETQYF. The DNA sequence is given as TGTGCCAGCAGCTCCCCTGCGACTAAAGTTATAGAGACCCAGTACTTC.